This T cell receptor beta chain originates from a study of T cells in Graves' hyperthyroidism and ophthalmopathy. General observations from the study: Researchers report that a 13 V-J model separated ophthalmopathy from stable hyperthyroidism. Peripheral blood also featured most of the thyroid clonotypes expanded above 0.001.

CDR3 length: 13 amino acids. Germline CDR1 and CDR2: MNHNS and SASEGT. V lost 1 base and J lost 6, with 10 bases in between. Amplification of TCR beta CDR3 regions used RNA as the template. The HTBI set primed first-round TCR CDR3 RT-PCR. One entry per CDR3 protein results from TCRdb running MiXCR on the multiplex PCR reads. The data contain under 250,000 distinct CDR3 sequences, about 24% of them singletons. Diagnosing involved the use of clinical symptoms, serum thyroxine and TRAb, thyroid ultrasound and orbital computed tomography. Fresh peripheral blood, about 9.9 ml, yielded the PBMCs. About this clonotype itself: Its cognate antigen is unknown.

The chain employs TRBV6-1 and TRBJ2-7, with no clear D. The receptor was derived from a woman in her thirties or forties with Graves' ophthalmopathy. The sequenced sample was blood. CDR3: CASSEVRKGEQYF. The CDR3 nucleotides are TGTGCCAGCAGTGAAGTAAGAAAGGGCGAGCAGTACTTC.